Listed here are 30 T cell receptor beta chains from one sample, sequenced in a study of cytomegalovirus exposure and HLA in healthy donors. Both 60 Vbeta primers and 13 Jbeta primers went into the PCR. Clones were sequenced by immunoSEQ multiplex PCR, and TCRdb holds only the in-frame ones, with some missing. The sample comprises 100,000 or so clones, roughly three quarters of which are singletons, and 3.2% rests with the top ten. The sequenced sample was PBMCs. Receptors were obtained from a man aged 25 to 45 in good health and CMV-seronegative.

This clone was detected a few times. CDR3 protein: CAISEAWEGIYNEQFF. CDR3 nucleotide sequence: TGTGCCATCAGTGAAGCTTGGGAGGGGATCTACAATGAGCAGTTCTTC. The genes are TRBV10-3 and TRBJ2-1, with 7 bases aligning to TRBD2. J gave up 3 bases and V 3 bases, and 8 bases lay outside the gene matches. The CDR3 loop spans 16 amino acids. The germline gives CDR1 ENHRY, CDR2 SYGVKD.

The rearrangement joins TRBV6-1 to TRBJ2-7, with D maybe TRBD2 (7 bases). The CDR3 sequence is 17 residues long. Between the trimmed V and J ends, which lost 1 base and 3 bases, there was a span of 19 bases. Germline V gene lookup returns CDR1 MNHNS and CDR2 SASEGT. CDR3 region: CASSEVGGEGSIYEQYF. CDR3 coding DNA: TGTGCCAGCAGTGAAGTAGGGGGGGAAGGTAGTATCTACGAGCAGTACTTC.

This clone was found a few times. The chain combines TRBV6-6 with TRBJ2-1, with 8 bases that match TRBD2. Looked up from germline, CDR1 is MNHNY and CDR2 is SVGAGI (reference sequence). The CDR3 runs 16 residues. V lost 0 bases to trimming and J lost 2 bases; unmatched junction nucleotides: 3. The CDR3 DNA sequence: TGTGCCAGCAGTTACTCTAGCGGGAACCCCTACAATGAGCAGTTCTTC. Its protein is CASSYSSGNPYNEQFF.

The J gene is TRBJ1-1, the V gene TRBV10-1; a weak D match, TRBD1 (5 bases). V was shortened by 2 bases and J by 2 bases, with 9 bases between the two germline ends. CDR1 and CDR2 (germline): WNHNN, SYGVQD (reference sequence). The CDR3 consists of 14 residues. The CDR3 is CASSETGTNTEAFF. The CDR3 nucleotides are TGCGCCAGCAGTGAGACAGGAACAAACACTGAAGCTTTCTTT.

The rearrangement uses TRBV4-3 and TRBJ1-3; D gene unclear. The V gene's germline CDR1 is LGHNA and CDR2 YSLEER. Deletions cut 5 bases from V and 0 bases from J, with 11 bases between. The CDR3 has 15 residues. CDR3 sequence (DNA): TGCGCCAGCAGCAAAACTGCTTCCTCTGGAAACACCATATATTTT. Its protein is CASSKTASSGNTIYF.

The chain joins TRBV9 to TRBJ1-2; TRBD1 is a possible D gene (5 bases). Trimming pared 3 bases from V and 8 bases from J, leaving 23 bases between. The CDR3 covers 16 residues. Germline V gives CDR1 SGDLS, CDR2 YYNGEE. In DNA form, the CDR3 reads TGTGCCAGCAGCGCCGACGGGGGGTCGCGGCTAGCGGGCTACACCTTC. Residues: CASSADGGSRLAGYTF.

CDR3 loop: CASSTTPGQGTDTQYF. CDR3 in DNA: TGTGCCAGCTCAACCACGCCGGGACAGGGAACAGATACGCAGTATTTT. V usage is TRBV18 and J usage is TRBJ2-3; 9 bases match TRBD1. With V trimmed by 5 bases and J by 3 bases, 9 bases remained unmatched. The CDR3 runs 16 residues. Looked up from germline, CDR1 is KGHSH and CDR2 is LQKENI. Filled out from reference TRBV18 and TRBJ2-3, the complete variable domain reads NAGVMQNPRHLVRRRGQEARLRCSPMKGHSHVYWYRQLPEEGLKFMVYLQKENIIDESGMPKERFSAEFPKEGPSILRIQQVVRGDSAAYFCASSTTPGQGTDTQYFGPGTRLTVL.

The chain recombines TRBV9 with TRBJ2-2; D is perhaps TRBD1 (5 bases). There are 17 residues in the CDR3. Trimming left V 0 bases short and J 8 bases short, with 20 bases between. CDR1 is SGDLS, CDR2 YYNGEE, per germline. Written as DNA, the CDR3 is TGTGCCAGCAGCGTAGATGGCAGGGTTATTGAGGTGGGGGAGCTGTTTTTT. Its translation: CASSVDGRVIEVGELFF.

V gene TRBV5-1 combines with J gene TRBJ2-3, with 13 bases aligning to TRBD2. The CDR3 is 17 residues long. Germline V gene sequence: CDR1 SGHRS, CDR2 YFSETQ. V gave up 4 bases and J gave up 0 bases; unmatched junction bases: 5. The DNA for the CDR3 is TGCGCCAGCAGCAAAGGGACTAGCGGGGCTAGCACAGATACGCAGTATTTT. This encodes CASSKGTSGASTDTQYF.

The CDR3 region is CASSLGATASGANVLTF. CDR3 nucleotides: TGTGCCAGCAGCTTAGGGGCGACAGCTTCTGGGGCCAACGTCCTGACTTTC. V and J are TRBV7-3 and TRBJ2-6; possibly TRBD1 for D (5 bases). The CDR3 contains 17 residues. Germline V lookup: CDR1 SGHTA, CDR2 FQGTGA. V gave up 2 bases and J gave up 1 base, with 12 bases separating them.

CDR3 nucleotide sequence: TGCGCCAGCAGCTTGGAACTAATCCTCCTACCCTACAATGAGCAGTTCTTC. Translation gives CASSLELILLPYNEQFF. The rearrangement joins TRBV5-1 to TRBJ2-1; D unclear. This CDR3 has 17 amino acids. Germline-derived CDR1 and CDR2 are SGHRS and YFSETQ. V was clipped by 0 bases and J by 2 bases, with 15 bases between them. The whole variable domain, remainder taken from reference TRBV5-1 and TRBJ2-1, is KAGVTQTPRYLIKTRGQQVTLSCSPISGHRSVSWYQQTPGQGLQFLFEYFSETQRNKGNFPGRFSGRQFSNSRSEMNVSTLELGDSALYLCASSLELILLPYNEQFFGPGTRLTVL.

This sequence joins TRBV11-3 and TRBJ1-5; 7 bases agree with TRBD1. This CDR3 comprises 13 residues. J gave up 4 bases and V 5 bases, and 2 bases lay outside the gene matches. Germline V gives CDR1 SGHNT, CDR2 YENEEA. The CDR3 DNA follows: TGTGCCAGCAGCCGGGACAGTAATCAGCCCCAGCATTTT. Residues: CASSRDSNQPQHF. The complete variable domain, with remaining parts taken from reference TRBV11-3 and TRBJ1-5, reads EAGVVQSPRYKIIEKKQPVAFWCNPISGHNTLYWYLQNLGQGPELLIRYENEEAVDDSQLPKDRFSAERLKGVDSTLKIQPAELGDSAVYLCASSRDSNQPQHFGDGTRLSIL.

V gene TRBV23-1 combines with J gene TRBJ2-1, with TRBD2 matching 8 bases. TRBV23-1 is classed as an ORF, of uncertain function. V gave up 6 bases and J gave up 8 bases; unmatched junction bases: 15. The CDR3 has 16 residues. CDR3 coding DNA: TGCGCCAGCAGCCCGGTGGCTCAGCGGGAGATAGATGAGCAGTTCTTC. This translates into CASSPVAQREIDEQFF.

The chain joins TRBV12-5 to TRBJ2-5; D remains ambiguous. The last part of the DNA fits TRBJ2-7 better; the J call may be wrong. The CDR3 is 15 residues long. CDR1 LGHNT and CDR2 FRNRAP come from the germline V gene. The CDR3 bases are TGTGCTAGTGGTTTGGTGCAGGTATTCTCCTACGAGCAGTACTTC. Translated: CASGLVQVFSYEQYF.

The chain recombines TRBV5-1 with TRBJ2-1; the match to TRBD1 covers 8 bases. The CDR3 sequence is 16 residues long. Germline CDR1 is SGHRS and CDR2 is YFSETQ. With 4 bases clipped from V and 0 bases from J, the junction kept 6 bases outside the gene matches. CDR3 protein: CASSTDRAGSYNEQFF. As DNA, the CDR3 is TGCGCCAGCAGCACGGACAGGGCGGGCTCCTACAATGAGCAGTTCTTC.

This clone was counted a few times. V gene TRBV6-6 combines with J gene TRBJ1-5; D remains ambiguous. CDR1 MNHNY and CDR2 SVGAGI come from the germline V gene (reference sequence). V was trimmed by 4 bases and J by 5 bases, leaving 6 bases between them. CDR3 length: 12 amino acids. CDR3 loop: CASSSRDQPQHF. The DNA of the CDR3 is TGTGCCAGCAGTTCTCGGGATCAGCCCCAGCATTTT.

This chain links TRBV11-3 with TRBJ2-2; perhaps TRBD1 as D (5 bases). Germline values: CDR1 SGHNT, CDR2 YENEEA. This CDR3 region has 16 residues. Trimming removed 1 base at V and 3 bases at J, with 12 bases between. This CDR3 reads CASSLAPDSHTGELFF. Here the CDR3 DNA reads TGTGCCAGCAGCTTAGCTCCCGACAGTCACACCGGGGAGCTGTTTTTT.

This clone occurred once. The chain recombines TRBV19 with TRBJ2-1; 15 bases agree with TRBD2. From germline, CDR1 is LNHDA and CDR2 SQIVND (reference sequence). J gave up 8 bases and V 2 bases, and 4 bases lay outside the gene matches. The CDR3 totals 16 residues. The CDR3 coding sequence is TGTGCCAGTAGTATAAGGACTAGCGGGAGGGACCATGAGCAGTTCTTC. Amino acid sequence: CASSIRTSGRDHEQFF.

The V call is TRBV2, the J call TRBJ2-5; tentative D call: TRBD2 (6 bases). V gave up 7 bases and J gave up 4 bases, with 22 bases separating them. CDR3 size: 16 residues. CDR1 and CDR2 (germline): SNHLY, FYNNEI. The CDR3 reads CASNPGLIPRGETQYF. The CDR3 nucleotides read TGTGCCAGCAACCCGGGACTCATCCCAAGAGGAGAGACCCAGTACTTC.

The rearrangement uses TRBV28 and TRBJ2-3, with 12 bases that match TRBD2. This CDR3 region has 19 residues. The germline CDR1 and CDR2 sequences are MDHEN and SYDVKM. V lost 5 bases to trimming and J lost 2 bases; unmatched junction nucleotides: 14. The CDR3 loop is CASSIQSSSGRANTDTQYF. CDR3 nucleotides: TGTGCCAGCAGTATTCAATCCTCTAGCGGGAGGGCGAACACAGATACGCAGTATTTT.

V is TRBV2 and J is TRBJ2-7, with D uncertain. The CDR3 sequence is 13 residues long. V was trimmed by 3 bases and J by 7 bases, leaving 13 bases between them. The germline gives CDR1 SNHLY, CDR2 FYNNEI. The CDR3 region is CASSESITKEQYF. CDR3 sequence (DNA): TGTGCCAGCAGTGAGTCTATTACTAAGGAGCAGTACTTC.

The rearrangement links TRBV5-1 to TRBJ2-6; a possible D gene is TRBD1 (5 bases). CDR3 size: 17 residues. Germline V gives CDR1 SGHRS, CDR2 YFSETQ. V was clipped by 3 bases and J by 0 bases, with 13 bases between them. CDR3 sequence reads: CASSSSLTVSGANVLTF. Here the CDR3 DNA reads TGCGCCAGCAGCTCCTCACTGACAGTCTCTGGGGCCAACGTCCTGACTTTC.

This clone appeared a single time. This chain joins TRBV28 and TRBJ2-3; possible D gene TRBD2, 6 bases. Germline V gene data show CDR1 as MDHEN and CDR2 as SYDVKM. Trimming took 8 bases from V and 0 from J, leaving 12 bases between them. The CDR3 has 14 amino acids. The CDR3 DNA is TGTGCCAGCCGTAGCGGAACTAGCACAGATACGCAGTATTTT. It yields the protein CASRSGTSTDTQYF.

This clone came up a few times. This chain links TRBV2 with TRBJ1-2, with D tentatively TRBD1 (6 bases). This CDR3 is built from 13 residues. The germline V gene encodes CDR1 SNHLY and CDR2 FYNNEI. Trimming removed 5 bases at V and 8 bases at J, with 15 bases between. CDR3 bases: TGTGCCAGCAGTTCAACAGGGAATCGCGGCTACACCTTC. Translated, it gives CASSSTGNRGYTF.

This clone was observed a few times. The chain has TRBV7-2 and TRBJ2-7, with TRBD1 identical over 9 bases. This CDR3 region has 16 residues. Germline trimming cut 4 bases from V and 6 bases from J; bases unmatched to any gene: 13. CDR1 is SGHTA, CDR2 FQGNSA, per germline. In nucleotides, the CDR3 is TGTGCCAGCAGCTCGGCCCTTCCGGGACAGGGATCCGAGCAGTACTTC. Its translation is CASSSALPGQGSEQYF.

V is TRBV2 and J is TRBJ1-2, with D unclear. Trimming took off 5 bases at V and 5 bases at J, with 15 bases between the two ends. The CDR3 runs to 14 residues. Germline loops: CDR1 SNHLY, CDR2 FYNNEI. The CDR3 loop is CASSKQTRDYGYTF. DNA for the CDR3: TGTGCCAGCAGTAAACAGACAAGAGATTATGGCTACACCTTC.

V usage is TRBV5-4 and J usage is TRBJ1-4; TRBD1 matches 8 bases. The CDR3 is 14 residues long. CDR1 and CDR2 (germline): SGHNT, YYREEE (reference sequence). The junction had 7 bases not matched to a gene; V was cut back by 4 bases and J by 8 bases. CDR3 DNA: TGTGCCAGCAGCGGAGGGACAGGACCCGAAAAACTGTTTTTT. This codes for CASSGGTGPEKLFF.

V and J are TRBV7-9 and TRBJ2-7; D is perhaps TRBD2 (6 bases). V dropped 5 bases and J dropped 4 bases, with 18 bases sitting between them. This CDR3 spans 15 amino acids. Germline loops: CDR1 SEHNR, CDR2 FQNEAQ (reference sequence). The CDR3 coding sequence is TGTGCCAGCAGCGGCCGGGGGATACCGCGGTACGAGCAGTACTTC. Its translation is CASSGRGIPRYEQYF.

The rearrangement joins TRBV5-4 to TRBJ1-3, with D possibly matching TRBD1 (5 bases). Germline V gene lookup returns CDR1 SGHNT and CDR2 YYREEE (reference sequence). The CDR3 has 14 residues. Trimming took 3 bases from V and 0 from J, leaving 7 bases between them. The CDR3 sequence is CASSYDSSGNTIYF. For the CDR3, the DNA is TGTGCCAGCAGCTATGACAGCTCTGGAAACACCATATATTTT.

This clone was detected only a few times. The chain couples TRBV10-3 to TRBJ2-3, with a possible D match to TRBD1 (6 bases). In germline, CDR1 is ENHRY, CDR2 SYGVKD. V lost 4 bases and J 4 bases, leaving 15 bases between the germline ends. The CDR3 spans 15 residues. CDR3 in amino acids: CAISAGTGSPDTQYF. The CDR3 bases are TGTGCCATCAGTGCGGGCACAGGGTCTCCAGATACGCAGTATTTT.